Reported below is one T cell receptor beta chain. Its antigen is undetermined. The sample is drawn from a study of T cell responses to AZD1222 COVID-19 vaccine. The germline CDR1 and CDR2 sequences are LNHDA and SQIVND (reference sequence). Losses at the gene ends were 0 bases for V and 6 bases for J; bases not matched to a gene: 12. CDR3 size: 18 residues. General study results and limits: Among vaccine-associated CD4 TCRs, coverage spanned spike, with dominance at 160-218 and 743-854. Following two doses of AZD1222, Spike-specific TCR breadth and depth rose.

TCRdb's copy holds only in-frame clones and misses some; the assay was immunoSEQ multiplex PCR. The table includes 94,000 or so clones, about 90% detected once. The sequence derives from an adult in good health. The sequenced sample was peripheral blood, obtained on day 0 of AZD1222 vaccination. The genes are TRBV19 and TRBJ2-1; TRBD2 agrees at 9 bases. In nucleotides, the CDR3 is TGTGCCAGTAGTATAGACGCTCGAGGGACTAGCATCCTCAATGAGCAGTTCTTC. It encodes CASSIDARGTSILNEQFF.